This T cell receptor beta chain was recorded in a study of T-cell memory formation after mild COVID-19. Study observations and caveats: Nothing showed for sure that second-wave clones peaking on day 37 were SARS-CoV-2 specific. Some clones that responded turned up in pre-infection memory, which suggests that cross-reactive memory joined in. Contracting CD8+ clones were enriched in EMRA, CD4+ mainly in CM and EM. CD4/CD8 balance characterized clones contracting day 15 to 85, and CD4+ skew characterized later expanders.

This clonotype has more than one count but fewer than ten. Its antigen remains unknown. Via MiXCR, TCRdb re-called the 5' RACE reads, giving one row per CDR3 protein. Of around 500,000 distinct CDR3 sequences in the sample, 18% were seen once. This CDR3 is built from 15 residues. Germline CDR1 SGHRS, CDR2 YFSETQ. Trimming pared 4 bases from V and 0 bases from J, leaving 8 bases between. Material for sequencing was PBMCs or a T cell subset sorted from them (not recorded which). This chain connects TRBV5-1 to TRBJ2-6; D is uncertain. The TCR originated in an adult woman who had mild COVID-19 (a few samples of this study predate the infection). Cell type and time point are not known. The CDR3 nucleotides read TGCGCCAGCAGCCCGGAATACTCTGGGGCCAACGTCCTGACTTTC. It specifies CASSPEYSGANVLTF.